The rows below give T cell receptor beta chains drawn from one sample of a study of T-cell reconstitution after alpha-beta-depleted transplantation in children. TCRdb passed the PCR reads through MiXCR, listing each CDR3 protein once. The profile covers more than 450,000 distinct CDR3 sequences, with about 18% appearing a single time and approximately 3% taken by the ten largest. Sequencing was performed on PBMCs from the stem cell graft donor, taken from the stem cell graft. The receptors were gathered from a human donor who donated a stem cell graft to a child with acute lymphoblastic leukemia. The CDR3 runs from the conserved cysteine through the conserved F or W. A D gene is named only where the DNA matches it firmly. Clone size is not always given. Where it is, it says once, few, many or a class for expanded clones.

size,D,J,V,DNA,CDR3
-,-,TRBJ2-1,TRBV6-4,TGTGCCAGCAGTGACGGGGGGACCGAGTACAATGAGCAGTTCTTC,CASSDGGTEYNEQFF
many,-,TRBJ1-1,TRBV10-3,TGTGCCATCAGTGAGTCGGGGAGAGCTTTCTTT,CAISESGRAFF
-,TRBD2,TRBJ2-7,TRBV6-5,TGTGCCAGCAGTTCCCCACTAGCGGGACGCAACGAGCAGTACTTC,CASSSPLAGRNEQYF
once,TRBD2,TRBJ2-5,TRBV20-1,TGCAGTGCTAGAGCGGGAGGGCCCTCTGAGACCCAGTACTTC,CSARAGGPSETQYF
few,TRBD1,TRBJ1-5,TRBV13,TGTGCCAGCAGCCGACAGGGATATAGCAATCAGCCCCAGCATTTT,CASSRQGYSNQPQHF
few,TRBD1,TRBJ1-2,TRBV6-5,TGTGCCAGCAGTTACGACAGGGGCTATGGCTACACCTTC,CASSYDRGYGYTF
-,-,TRBJ2-1,TRBV28,TGTGCCAGCAGTTTGGTGCTGGAGCGACCCAATGAGCAGTTCTTC,CASSLVLERPNEQFF
few,-,TRBJ1-5,TRBV6-5,TGTGCCAGCAGTCGACTAGCCCCTCAGCCCCAGCATTTT,CASSRLAPQPQHF
many,-,TRBJ2-7,TRBV7-9,TGTGCCAGCAGTTCAATCGGGGCTTCCTACGAGCAGTACTTC,CASSSIGASYEQYF
-,TRBD2,TRBJ2-3,TRBV5-1,TGCGCCAGCAGCCGTTTAGCGGGAGGAATTTCAGATACGCAGTATTTT,CASSRLAGGISDTQYF
-,-,TRBJ2-7,TRBV15,TGTGCCACTTCGTTCGGAGGGGACGAGCAGTACTTC,CATSFGGDEQYF
-,TRBD2,TRBJ2-1,TRBV5-1,TGCGCCAGCAGCTTGGGGCCCACTAGCGTTGAGCAGTTCTTC,CASSLGPTSVEQFF
few,TRBD1,TRBJ2-1,TRBV10-2,TGCGCCAGCGCTATTCAGGGGGCCTACAATGAGCAGTTCTTC,CASAIQGAYNEQFF
-,-,TRBJ2-7,TRBV7-6,TGTGCCAGCAGCTTAACAGGACTCACAGGCTCCTACGAGCAGTACTTC,CASSLTGLTGSYEQYF
few,-,TRBJ1-5,TRBV12-3/TRBV12-4,TGTGCCAGCAGCCTCGCAGGGGCTAGCAATCAGCCCCAGCATTTT,CASSLAGASNQPQHF
-,-,TRBJ2-1,TRBV9,TGTGCCAGCAGCGCCTCCGGGGGCAGCTCCTACAATGAGCAGTTCTTC,CASSASGGSSYNEQFF
-,-,TRBJ1-1,TRBV28,TGTGCCAGCAGCCGACTGGAAGCTTTCTTT,CASSRLEAFF
-,-,TRBJ2-1,TRBV6-1,TGTGCCAGCAGAACAAGAAGCCGGGAGCTAAATGAGCAGTTCTTC,CASRTRSRELNEQFF